This T cell receptor beta chain was identified in a study of identical twins. TCRdb re-derived calls from the 5' RACE reads in MiXCR, one entry per CDR3 protein. The repertoire holds fewer than 450,000 distinct CDR3 sequences, with roughly 9% as singletons. V shed 1 base, J shed 4 bases, and the junction held 12 bases outside the gene matches. This CDR3 is built from 18 residues. Germline V gene lookup returns CDR1 SGHAT and CDR2 FQNNGV. The J gene is TRBJ2-5, the V gene TRBV11-2, with 10 nucleotides matching TRBD1. Source material: naive T cells sorted from blood. The sequence derives from a woman aged 45-65 years in good health. Written as DNA, the CDR3 is TGTGCCAGCAGCTTAGGCCCCACGACAGGGGGCTCGAGAGAGACCCAGTACTTC. It yields the protein CASSLGPTTGGSRETQYF.